A single count supports the clone carrying this TCR beta chain. What it binds is unknown. These data originate in a study of T cell responses to AZD1222 COVID-19 vaccine. The study, taken as a whole, reports: There were mostly white British donors and more females than males, and clonal diversity was possibly underestimated. Repertoires were collected only later (after the peak T cell response had occurred).

CDR1 is MGHRA and CDR2 is YSYEKL in the germline V gene. Trimming at V came to 0 bases and at J to 0 bases, leaving 2 bases not matched to a gene. The CDR3 contains 16 residues. Produced via immunoSEQ multiplex PCR; TCRdb's table is partial and in-frame only. Of more than 70,000 clones listed, roughly 86% are singletons. The sequence came from an adult in good health. Specimen: peripheral blood, collected on day 0 of MenACWY control vaccination. This chain uses TRBV4-1 with TRBJ1-3, with TRBD1 matching over 7 bases. CDR3 DNA sequence: TGCGCCAGCAGCCAAGATACAGGGGTCTCTGGAAACACCATATATTTT. Amino acids: CASSQDTGVSGNTIYF.